This TCR beta chain was retrieved from a study of CD8+ T cells in alopecia areata. Extracted RNA was reverse transcribed into cDNA, the sequencing template. Data came from immunoSEQ multiplex PCR; TCRdb stores just in-frame clones and leaves some out. Of about 98,000 clones listed, about 40% are singletons. CDR3 length equals 15 residues. The germline V gene encodes CDR1 SGDLS and CDR2 YYNGEE. Trimming left V 0 bases short and J 5 bases short, with 13 bases between. The source material was CD4+ T cells sorted from blood. The chain links TRBV9 to TRBJ2-3; a weak D match, TRBD2 (6 bases). This sequence originates from a human donor with alopecia areata. CDR3 sequence (DNA): TGTGCCAGCAGCGTAGATATAAAGGGAGGAGATACGCAGTATTTT. Protein: CASSVDIKGGDTQYF.